This passage covers 17 T cell receptor beta chains from one sample sequenced in a study of T cells in Graves' hyperthyroidism and ophthalmopathy. The TCR beta CDR3 regions underwent amplification using RNA transcripts as the source. The TCR CDR3 first-round RT-PCR relied on the HTBI primer set. Each CDR3 protein is one row after TCRdb ran MiXCR on the multiplex PCR reads. Of more than 350,000 distinct CDR3 sequences detected, about 14% appear once; the ten largest clones hold around 20%. Sequenced input: blood. The receptors were gathered from a woman younger than 45 with Graves' ophthalmopathy.

The V and J genes are TRBV20-1 and TRBJ2-1, with a possible D match to TRBD1 (5 bases). The germline V gene encodes CDR1 DFQATT and CDR2 SNEGSKA (reference sequence). Trimming took 3 bases from V and 7 from J, leaving 16 bases between them. The CDR3 has 14 amino acids. The CDR3 DNA is TGCAGTGCTAGTATGCAGGGTATTATGAATGAGCAGTTCTTC. Its translation is CSASMQGIMNEQFF.

This clonotype was counted many times. The gene calls are TRBV18 and TRBJ1-5, with 9 nucleotides matching TRBD1. Looked up from germline, CDR1 is KGHSH and CDR2 is LQKENI. After removal of 3 bases from V and 4 bases from J, the junction contained 7 bases not matched to a gene. The CDR3 extends over 16 amino acids. The CDR3 here is CASSPLPGQGNQPQHF. The CDR3, as DNA: TGTGCCAGCTCACCCCTTCCGGGACAGGGTAATCAGCCCCAGCATTTT.

The chain recombines TRBV28 with TRBJ1-3; D unclear. The germline V gene has CDR1 MDHEN and CDR2 SYDVKM. CDR3 size: 14 residues. Deletions cut 3 bases from V and 2 bases from J, with 8 bases between. The CDR3 sequence: CASSFGVTGNTIYF. The DNA for the CDR3 is TGTGCCAGCAGTTTCGGGGTAACTGGAAACACCATATATTTT.

In regard to this clonotype: Mismatch with germline at one junction end may stem from a read error. V is TRBV30 and J is TRBJ1-5; perhaps TRBD1 as D (5 bases). Germline V gives CDR1 GTSNPN, CDR2 SVGIG (reference sequence). CDR3 length equals 14 residues. The CDR3 sequence is CAWQQQESNQPQHF. For the CDR3, the DNA is TGTGCCTGGCAACAACAGGAATCGAATCAGCCGCAGCATTTT.

This clonotype was counted ten times or more. The chain carries TRBV5-1 and TRBJ2-7, with TRBD1 matching 8 bases. Germline V gives CDR1 SGHRS, CDR2 YFSETQ. The CDR3 totals 14 residues. V lost 2 bases, J lost 4 bases, and 5 bases stayed unmatched. The DNA for the CDR3 is TGCGCCAGCAGCTTCGAGGACAGGGTTTACGAGCAGTACTTC. This codes for CASSFEDRVYEQYF.

The sample holds many counts of this clonotype. The chain is built from TRBV9 and TRBJ2-7; 9 bases map to TRBD2. The germline V gene encodes CDR1 SGDLS and CDR2 YYNGEE. With V trimmed by 4 bases and J by 4 bases, 15 bases remained unmatched. The CDR3 is made up of 17 amino acids. The CDR3: CASSPTEASGVTYEQYF. CDR3 DNA sequence: TGTGCCAGCAGCCCGACTGAGGCTAGCGGGGTGACGTACGAGCAGTACTTC.

This clonotype showed up just a few times. The chain joins TRBV6-1 to TRBJ2-5; no firm D call. V was cut by 10 bases and J by 4 bases, with 10 bases left in between. This CDR3 contains 11 residues. The germline V gene has CDR1 MNHNS and CDR2 SASEGT. CDR3 DNA sequence: TGTGCCATCAACGATCGAGAGACCCAGTACTTC. It codes for CAINDRETQYF.

This clonotype was observed many times. The chain combines TRBV3-1 with TRBJ2-7, with D possibly being TRBD1 or TRBD2 (5 bases each). The germline CDR1 and CDR2 sequences are LGHDT and YNNKEL (reference sequence). V lost 3 bases to trimming and J lost 7 bases, with 19 bases between them. The length of the CDR3 is 15 residues. CDR3 in amino acids: CASSQATDNGGEQYF. CDR3 in DNA: TGTGCCAGCAGCCAGGCGACGGACAACGGCGGGGAGCAGTACTTC.

There are many counts of this clonotype. The CDR3: CSARASGRGLQTQYF. DNA of the CDR3: TGCAGTGCTAGAGCCTCCGGGAGGGGGCTTCAGACCCAGTACTTC. V gene TRBV20-1 combines with J gene TRBJ2-5; possibly TRBD2 for D (8 bases). The CDR3 runs 15 residues. V was cut by 1 base and J by 6 bases, with 18 bases left in between. The germline V gene has CDR1 DFQATT and CDR2 SNEGSKA (reference sequence).

This clonotype was counted ten times or more. This sequence joins TRBV28 and TRBJ1-2, with 9 bases that match TRBD1. V shed 4 bases and J 7 bases; nucleotides not matched to a gene: 4. Germline V gives CDR1 MDHEN, CDR2 SYDVKM. The CDR3 is 13 residues long. In nucleotides, the CDR3 is TGTGCCAGCAGTTACAGGGGGCTCGGTGGCTACACCTTC. It yields the protein CASSYRGLGGYTF.

This clonotype occurred many times. The chain couples TRBV7-2 to TRBJ2-2; a possible D gene is TRBD2 (6 bases). CDR1 and CDR2 (germline): SGHTA, FQGNSA. V was shortened by 5 bases and J by 4 bases, with 17 bases between the two germline ends. The length of the CDR3 is 16 residues. The CDR3 is CASSPRGSQGTGELFF. The CDR3, as DNA: TGTGCCAGCAGCCCCCGGGGGTCCCAAGGCACCGGGGAGCTGTTTTTT.

This chain links TRBV10-1 with TRBJ2-5; D not certain. Trimming took off 0 bases at V and 5 bases at J, with 7 bases between the two ends. The CDR3 consists of 13 residues. Germline loops: CDR1 WNHNN, CDR2 SYGVQD (reference sequence). CDR3 DNA sequence: TGCGCCAGCAGTGAGTCAGGTCGGGAGACCCAGTACTTC. It is translated as CASSESGRETQYF.

This clonotype came up many times. The chain employs TRBV2 and TRBJ1-2, with D unclear. CDR3 size: 15 residues. V lost 3 bases and J 6 bases, leaving 17 bases between the germline ends. Germline values: CDR1 SNHLY, CDR2 FYNNEI. The chain's CDR3 is CASSDGQGGLDGYTF. In DNA, the CDR3 is TGTGCCAGCAGTGATGGGCAAGGAGGGTTGGATGGCTACACCTTC.

The chain links TRBV5-1 to TRBJ2-7, with 7 bases lining up with TRBD1. Germline CDR1 is SGHRS and CDR2 is YFSETQ. The CDR3 length is 15 residues. V was clipped by 3 bases and J by 2 bases; unmatched bases: 8. The CDR3 region is CASSSALGGAYEQYF. CDR3 sequence (DNA): TGCGCCAGCAGCTCGGCCCTAGGGGGCGCCTACGAGCAGTACTTC.

This clonotype was seen ten or more times. This chain links TRBV7-3 with TRBJ1-2; the D gene is possibly TRBD1 (6 bases). Germline CDR1 and CDR2: SGHTA and FQGTGA. V gave up 2 bases and J gave up 3 bases, with 13 bases separating them. The CDR3 consists of 15 residues. CDR3 protein: CASSLSPDRHYGYTF. CDR3 DNA sequence: TGTGCCAGCAGCTTATCCCCTGACAGGCACTATGGCTACACCTTC. The entire variable domain, with the rest obtained from reference TRBV7-3 and TRBJ1-2, is as follows: GAGVSQTPSNKVTEKGKYVELRCDPISGHTALYWYRQSLGQGPEFLIYFQGTGAADDSGLPNDRFFAVRPEGSVSTLKIQRTERGDSAVYLCASSLSPDRHYGYTFGSGTRLTVV.

This clonotype was detected many times. CDR3 DNA: TGTGCCAGCAGCGTCGAAGGGGGCGATGGCACTGAAGCTTTCTTT. Translation gives CASSVEGGDGTEAFF. The chain recombines TRBV9 with TRBJ1-1; 7 bases are a match to TRBD1. Germline loops: CDR1 SGDLS, CDR2 YYNGEE. Unmatched junction bases numbered 8, after V lost 2 bases and J lost 4 bases. The CDR3 spans 15 residues. The whole variable domain, remainder taken from reference TRBV9 and TRBJ1-1, is DSGVTQTPKHLITATGQRVTLRCSPRSGDLSVYWYQQSLDQGLQFLIQYYNGEERAKGNILERFSAQQFPDLHSELNLSSLELGDSALYFCASSVEGGDGTEAFFGQGTRLTVV.

This clonotype was picked up a small number of times. The genes are TRBV4-1 and TRBJ2-1; 8 nucleotides line up with TRBD2. From germline, CDR1 is MGHRA and CDR2 YSYEKL. This CDR3 has 19 residues. V was pared by 0 bases and J by 0 bases, with 10 bases of the junction left unmatched. CDR3: CASSQERRGAGSSYNEQFF. The CDR3 DNA reads as TGCGCCAGCAGCCAAGAACGGCGGGGGGCCGGAAGCTCCTACAATGAGCAGTTCTTC.